This TCR beta chain was captured by sequencing in a study of T-cell reconstitution after alpha-beta-depleted transplantation in children. Study-wide points: Reportedly, only several hundred clones from non-depleted graft cells drove alpha-beta T-cell counts at about two months. Hyperexpanded clones declined; after one year, newly produced T cells mostly supplied diversity.

The CDR3 is made up of 16 amino acids. V was cut by 2 bases and J by 4 bases, with 17 bases left in between. Germline assignment: CDR1 MNHEY and CDR2 SVGEGT. A library of TCRbeta sequences, prepared with unique molecular identifiers, was generated. TCRdb re-called the PCR reads with MiXCR, one entry per CDR3 protein. This table holds under 100,000 distinct CDR3 sequences, 15% found once. This clonotype showed up just a few times. What it binds is unknown. Here the sequenced sample was PBMCs, mostly from graft donor cells, taken 180 days after TCRalphabeta/CD19-depleted stem cell transplant. V usage is TRBV6-2 or TRBV6-3 and J usage is TRBJ2-5; D may be TRBD2 (5 bases). The TCR comes from a male patient between 2 and 10 years old who had a stem cell transplant for acute lymphoblastic leukemia, so the T cells may come from the graft donor. CDR3 protein: CASSYVRLLAGETQYF. The CDR3 region has the DNA TGTGCCAGCAGTTACGTCCGACTACTTGCTGGAGAGACCCAGTACTTC.